The 7 T cell receptor beta chains below all came from one sample that was sequenced in a study of T cell repertoires in cytomegalovirus infection. TCRdb analysed the reads with MiXCR anew, one entry per CDR3 protein. Altogether 650,000 to 900,000 distinct CDR3 sequences are present, roughly 29% being singletons, with the ten largest covering about an eighth. These TCRs' antigens remain unknown. Material: cultured CD8+ T cells from PBMCs, obtained from culture after CMV antigen stimulation. The receptor source for this set is a human donor in good health (CMV status not recorded). Some clones in this sample may be carry-over from other donors' samples.

V is TRBV27 and J is TRBJ1-5; D may be TRBD1 (5 bases). This CDR3 contains 17 residues. Germline V CDR1 and CDR2: MNHEY, SMNVEV (reference sequence). Trimming removed 1 base at V and 2 bases at J, with 15 bases between. The CDR3 is CASSLYSGSVGNQPQHF. CDR3 nucleotide sequence: TGTGCCAGCAGTTTATACTCAGGGAGTGTTGGCAATCAGCCCCAGCATTTT.

The V and J genes are TRBV5-6 and TRBJ1-5, with a tentative D call TRBD1 (5 bases). Trimming left V 0 bases short and J 1 base short, with 20 bases between. The length of the CDR3 is 19 residues. CDR1 is SGHDT and CDR2 is YYEEEE in the germline V gene. The DNA of the CDR3 is TGTGCCAGCAGCTTGGGAAGAAGGGACGGCGGTTGGAGCAATCAGCCCCAGCATTTT. Amino acids: CASSLGRRDGGWSNQPQHF.

This clonotype was counted a few times. The V and J genes are TRBV4-2 and TRBJ2-3; unclear D gene. The CDR3 has 13 amino acids. CDR1 is LGHNA and CDR2 is YNFKEQ in the germline V gene. Trimming left V 0 bases short and J 2 bases short, with 3 bases between. The CDR3 bases are TGTGCCAGCAGCCAAGAGACCACAGATACGCAGTATTTT. Protein sequence: CASSQETTDTQYF.

This clonotype showed up just a few times. This chain uses TRBV10-3 with TRBJ1-2; D may be TRBD1 (5 bases). V was cut by 8 bases and J by 6 bases, with 10 bases left in between. Per the germline V gene, CDR1 is ENHRY and CDR2 is SYGVKD. The CDR3 extends over 11 amino acids. CDR3 residues: CAIGGKDGYTF. CDR3 bases: TGTGCCATCGGGGGGAAGGATGGCTACACCTTC.

V usage is TRBV2 and J usage is TRBJ2-5, with 9 positions matching TRBD2. With V trimmed by 6 bases and J by 2 bases, 7 bases remained unmatched. Per germline, CDR1 SNHLY and CDR2 FYNNEI. The CDR3 covers 15 residues. The CDR3 coding sequence is TGTGCCAGCAGCGTGGGACTAGCCAATCAAGAGACCCAGTACTTC. It encodes CASSVGLANQETQYF.

On this clonotype: A much more abundant neighbour one base away suggests this may be a read error. The chain joins TRBV11-1 to TRBJ2-5, with 7 bases aligning to TRBD1. CDR3 size: 15 residues. Trimming cost V 2 bases and J 5 bases; bases outside gene matches: 8. CDR1 and CDR2 from the germline V gene are SGHAT and FQDESV (reference sequence). CDR3 protein: CASSLTGTVGETQYF. The DNA of the CDR3 is TGTGCCAGCAGCTTAACGGGGACAGTCGGGGAGACCCAGTACTTC.

The table lists this clonotype with a count of one. The chain combines TRBV4-2 with TRBJ2-1; D gene uncertain. V gave up 1 base and J gave up 5 bases, with 12 bases separating them. The CDR3 has 15 amino acids. Germline CDR1 reads LGHNA; CDR2 reads YNFKEQ. The CDR3 spells CASSQVSGSDNEQFF. The CDR3 nucleotides read TGTGCCAGCAGCCAAGTTTCCGGATCAGACAATGAGCAGTTCTTC.